A single sample is the source of the 15 T cell receptor beta chains below, sequenced in a study of technical replicates of blood from a few donors. Profiled with immunoSEQ multiplex PCR; TCRdb holds only in-frame clones, not every one. The sample has roughly 80,000 clones, just over 90% seen once. Sample: T cells isolated from PBMCs. The receptors shown here come from a human donor in good health.

This clone occurred once. This sequence joins TRBV28 and TRBJ1-5; possible D gene TRBD1, 5 bases. The CDR3 is 14 residues long. Germline V gene lookup returns CDR1 MDHEN and CDR2 SYDVKM. V was cut by 7 bases and J by 11 bases, with 21 bases left in between. CDR3 DNA sequence: TGTGCCAGCACATTTCTGGGGGACCGGGGGGCCCAGCATTTT. Protein sequence: CASTFLGDRGAQHF.

The chain recombines TRBV5-6 with TRBJ2-1, with TRBD2 identical over 9 bases. V trimming: 4 bases; J trimming: 2 bases; junction bases outside the gene matches: 7. CDR3 length equals 16 residues. The germline gives CDR1 SGHDT, CDR2 YYEEEE. CDR3 loop: CASSELGGGAYNEQFF. CDR3 nucleotide sequence: TGTGCCAGCAGCGAGTTAGGCGGGGGGGCCTACAATGAGCAGTTCTTC.

The V call is TRBV6-5, the J call TRBJ2-1, with 7 bases identical to TRBD2. J lost 3 bases, V lost 2 bases, and 4 bases had no gene match. CDR1 MNHEY and CDR2 SVGAGI come from the germline V gene. The CDR3 sequence is 15 residues long. The CDR3 nucleotides read TGTGCCAGCAGTTACGCGGGAGCTCGCTACAATGAGCAGTTCTTC. Encoded protein: CASSYAGARYNEQFF.

The chain carries TRBV4-1 and TRBJ2-7, with D maybe TRBD1 (6 bases). Per germline, CDR1 MGHRA and CDR2 YSYEKL. This CDR3 contains 13 residues. The V end lost 5 bases, the J end lost 7 bases, and 15 bases lay between the germline ends. The CDR3 DNA reads TGCGCCAGCAGCTCGCACAGGGACCCGGAGCAGTACTTC. Its translation is CASSSHRDPEQYF.

V usage is TRBV6-5 and J usage is TRBJ1-2; 9 bases map to TRBD1. CDR1 is MNHEY, CDR2 SVGAGI, per germline. The CDR3 is made up of 15 amino acids. After removal of 0 bases from V and 4 bases from J, the junction contained 3 bases not matched to a gene. The CDR3 nucleotides are TGTGCCAGCAGTTACTCTGGACAGGGGAGCTATGGCTACACCTTC. It yields the protein CASSYSGQGSYGYTF.

This chain connects TRBV7-9 to TRBJ2-7, with TRBD2 matching over 11 bases. The CDR3 runs to 16 residues. Germline V CDR1 and CDR2: SEHNR, FQNEAQ (reference sequence). Trimming removed 5 bases from V and 2 bases from J; junction bases left unmatched: 8. The CDR3 here is CASSRDSGGATYEQYF. CDR3 bases: TGTGCCAGCAGCCGCGATAGCGGGGGGGCGACCTACGAGCAGTACTTC.

The CDR3 coding sequence is TGTGCCAGCAGTGGGCTGACTGGACAGGGGGCCTACGAGCAGTACTTC. It encodes CASSGLTGQGAYEQYF. The genes are TRBV2 and TRBJ2-7; 10 bases are shared with TRBD1. The germline V gene encodes CDR1 SNHLY and CDR2 FYNNEI. V was pared by 4 bases and J by 2 bases, with 8 bases of the junction left unmatched. This CDR3 is 16 amino acids long.

This clone appeared a single time. The germline gene is not matched at one end of the junction; a read error may be the cause. The gene calls are TRBV28 and TRBJ1-1; D uncertain. CDR1 MDHEN and CDR2 SYDVKM come from the germline V gene. This CDR3 comprises 11 residues. The chain's CDR3 is CASSLSWPQVF. DNA of the CDR3: TGTGCCAGCAGTTTATCCTGGCCTCAAGTCTTT.

The chain joins TRBV10-1 to TRBJ2-3, with D unresolved. The germline gives CDR1 WNHNN, CDR2 SYGVQD (reference sequence). The CDR3 sequence is 15 residues long. With 1 base removed from V and 4 bases from J, the gap between germline ends came to 12 bases. The CDR3 DNA reads TGCGCCAGCAGTGAGTATCGCGGCAGCGCAGATACGCAGTATTTT. This encodes CASSEYRGSADTQYF.

The V call is TRBV29-1, the J call TRBJ2-1; 8 bases align to TRBD2. The germline CDR1 and CDR2 sequences are SQVTM and ANQGSEA. CDR3 length: 14 amino acids. The V and J ends lost 5 bases and 0 bases, in that order; junction bases with no gene match: 3. DNA for the CDR3: TGCAGCGTTACCGGGGGGGGCTCCTACAATGAGCAGTTCTTC. This gives the protein CSVTGGGSYNEQFF.

The V call is TRBV5-1, the J call TRBJ1-1; D is ambiguous. The length of the CDR3 is 12 residues. CDR1 and CDR2 (germline): SGHRS, YFSETQ. Trimming stripped 0 bases from V and 10 bases from J, with 10 bases between. CDR3 loop: CASSLDARRAFF. CDR3 sequence (DNA): TGCGCCAGCAGCTTGGACGCTAGAAGAGCTTTCTTT.

CDR3 sequence reads: CASSPTGNTDTQYF. The DNA of the CDR3 is TGTGCCAGCAGCCCGACAGGTAACACAGATACGCAGTATTTT. This rearrangement joins TRBV6-4 to TRBJ2-3; a possible D gene is TRBD1 (6 bases). The CDR3 contains 14 residues. Germline assignment: CDR1 MRHNA and CDR2 SNTAGT. The ends were cut back, 6 bases at V and 2 bases at J, with 12 bases in the middle.

This clone was seen a single time. The rearrangement links TRBV10-3 to TRBJ1-5; D is possibly TRBD1 (6 bases). V lost 3 bases, J lost 0 bases, and 12 bases lay in between. CDR3 length: 16 residues. Germline-derived CDR1 and CDR2 are ENHRY and SYGVKD. The CDR3 here is CAISEGQLYSNQPQHF. In DNA, the CDR3 is TGTGCCATCAGTGAAGGACAGCTCTATAGCAATCAGCCCCAGCATTTT.

J is TRBJ2-7 and V is TRBV4-1, with unresolved D. From germline, CDR1 is MGHRA and CDR2 YSYEKL. The V gene lost 0 bases and the J gene lost 3 bases, with 15 bases spanning the gap. The CDR3 loop spans 16 amino acids. CDR3: CASSQEKKGGNYEQYF. CDR3 coding DNA: TGCGCCAGCAGCCAAGAAAAAAAAGGCGGAAACTACGAGCAGTACTTC.

This clone has a single count. The rearrangement uses TRBV7-2 and TRBJ2-5; D perhaps matches TRBD1 (6 bases). The germline V and J ends were trimmed by 2 bases and 4 bases, with 8 bases remaining between them. Germline V gene lookup returns CDR1 SGHTA and CDR2 FQGNSA. This CDR3 region has 13 residues. The DNA for the CDR3 is TGTGCCAGCAGCTTATGGGACACAGAGACCCAGTACTTC. Protein sequence: CASSLWDTETQYF. The whole variable domain, remainder taken from reference TRBV7-2 and TRBJ2-5, is GAGVSQSPSNKVTEKGKDVELRCDPISGHTALYWYRQSLGQGLEFLIYFQGNSAPDKSGLPSDRFSAERTGGSVSTLTIQRTQQEDSAVYLCASSLWDTETQYFGPGTRLLVL.